The TCR beta chain described here comes from a study of early T cells in non-severe SARS-CoV-2 infection. This clonotype was detected only a few times. This CDR3 contains 16 residues. Trimming cost V 6 bases and J 1 base; bases outside gene matches: 8. From the 5' RACE reads, TCRdb called clonotypes with MiXCR, one entry per CDR3 protein. The data contain approximately 58,000 distinct CDR3 sequences, around 12% of them singletons. The receptor was derived from an adult who was a healthcare worker with PCR-confirmed SARS-CoV-2 infection or an uninfected control (not recorded which). This sequence joins TRBV12-3 or TRBV12-4 and TRBJ2-7, with 11 nucleotides matching TRBD2. The sample consisted of whole blood, taken at baseline. CDR3 in DNA: TGTGCCAGCAGCAGACCCGGGACTAGCGGATCCTACGAGCAGTACTTC. Translating it yields CASSRPGTSGSYEQYF.